This entry lists 15 T cell receptor beta chains sequenced from one sample in a study of blood T cell repertoires in COVID-19. Only in-frame clones appear in the TCRdb table, and some are missing; sequencing was by immunoSEQ multiplex PCR. The sample lists around 57,000 clones, around 89% occurring once. The specimen was peripheral blood. The origin of the receptors is a human donor with active COVID-19. The donor label of this sample is uncertain.

V gene TRBV4-1 combines with J gene TRBJ2-3, with TRBD2 identical over 8 bases. The germline V gene has CDR1 MGHRA and CDR2 YSYEKL. With V trimmed by 5 bases and J by 0 bases, 10 bases remained unmatched. The CDR3 totals 17 residues. CDR3: CASSFLPGGASTDTQYF. The CDR3 DNA is TGCGCCAGCAGCTTTCTCCCCGGGGGGGCTAGCACAGATACGCAGTATTTT.

This sequence joins TRBV30 and TRBJ1-2; D unclear. This CDR3 contains 14 residues. The V gene's germline CDR1 is GTSNPN and CDR2 SVGIG (reference sequence). V was shortened by 3 bases and J by 1 base, with 12 bases between the two germline ends. CDR3 DNA: TGTGCCTGGAGCCCCCAAGTCGGTAACTATGGCTACACCTTC. Its protein is CAWSPQVGNYGYTF. The full variable domain, in which reference TRBV30 and TRBJ1-2 provide the parts outside the CDR3, is SQTIHQWPATLVQPVGSPLSLECTVEGTSNPNLYWYRQAAGRGLQLLFYSVGIGQISSEVPQNLSASRPQDRQFILSSKKLLLSDSGFYLCAWSPQVGNYGYTFGSGTRLTVV.

This chain uses TRBV7-3 with TRBJ2-2; 8 nucleotides line up with TRBD2. The CDR3 spans 16 residues. V shed 5 bases and J 4 bases; nucleotides not matched to a gene: 9. Germline V gene sequence: CDR1 SGHTA, CDR2 FQGTGA. As DNA, the CDR3 is TGTGCCAGCAGCCCGATAGCGGGGAATTTCACCGGGGAGCTGTTTTTT. Its translation: CASSPIAGNFTGELFF. Filled out from reference TRBV7-3 and TRBJ2-2, the complete variable domain reads GAGVSQTPSNKVTEKGKYVELRCDPISGHTALYWYRQSLGQGPEFLIYFQGTGAADDSGLPNDRFFAVRPEGSVSTLKIQRTERGDSAVYLCASSPIAGNFTGELFFGEGSRLTVL.

The gene calls are TRBV19 and TRBJ1-5; D is unclear. CDR3 length: 14 amino acids. CDR1 and CDR2 from the germline V gene are LNHDA and SQIVND (reference sequence). V was shortened by 3 bases and J by 7 bases, with 13 bases between the two germline ends. The CDR3 coding sequence is TGTGCCAGTAGTATCCAGAGGGATGGGCAGCCCCAGCATTTT. It specifies CASSIQRDGQPQHF.

This clone was seen a single time. The chain is built from TRBV9 and TRBJ2-5; weak D call: TRBD2 (6 bases). Germline lookup yields CDR1 SGDLS and CDR2 YYNGEE. Trimming took off 4 bases at V and 2 bases at J, with 12 bases between the two ends. CDR3 length: 14 amino acids. CDR3 region: CASSPGGLQETQYF. The CDR3 nucleotides read TGTGCCAGCAGCCCAGGAGGGCTACAAGAGACCCAGTACTTC.

The J gene is TRBJ1-6, the V gene TRBV6-6, with 9 bases lining up with TRBD1. V trimming: 7 bases; J trimming: 6 bases; junction bases outside the gene matches: 7. CDR1 and CDR2 (germline): MNHNY, SVGAGI (reference sequence). The CDR3 runs 15 residues. CDR3 amino acids: CASTLGGQGNSPLHF. Written as DNA, the CDR3 is TGTGCCAGCACCCTAGGGGGACAGGGTAATTCACCCCTCCACTTT.

As regards this clone: One end of the junction is discordant with germline, which a read error may explain. V usage is TRBV7-8 and J usage is TRBJ2-7, with 7 bases aligning to TRBD1. The CDR3 has 13 amino acids. Germline CDR1 is SGHVS and CDR2 is FQNEAQ. Here the CDR3 reads CASSLGDRRASSF. The CDR3 bases are TGTGCCAGCAGCTTAGGGGACAGACGAGCTAGTTCCTTC.

This clone occurred once. The chain joins TRBV11-2 to TRBJ2-7; D unclear. Germline lookup yields CDR1 SGHAT and CDR2 FQNNGV. The CDR3 extends over 13 amino acids. The V end lost 4 bases, the J end lost 3 bases, and 10 bases lay between the germline ends. As DNA, the CDR3 is TGTGCCAGCAGCTCTTACACGGGCTACGAGCAGTACTTC. This encodes CASSSYTGYEQYF.

The V call is TRBV5-1, the J call TRBJ2-7; 8 bases are a match to TRBD1. The junction had 12 bases not matched to a gene; V was cut back by 5 bases and J by 5 bases. CDR1 SGHRS and CDR2 YFSETQ come from the germline V gene. The CDR3 has 15 residues. CDR3 bases: TGCGCCAGCAGTCGGACAATGGACAGGGTCCACGAGCAGTACTTC. It yields the protein CASSRTMDRVHEQYF.

This chain connects TRBV5-5 to TRBJ2-7, with 10 bases fitting TRBD2. The germline CDR1 and CDR2 sequences are SGHKS and YYEKEE (reference sequence). The CDR3 has 14 amino acids. V trimming: 2 bases; J trimming: 3 bases; junction bases outside the gene matches: 2. Here the CDR3 DNA reads TGTGCCAGCAGCTTACTAGCGGGAAGCTACGAGCAGTACTTC. This gives the protein CASSLLAGSYEQYF.

The J gene is TRBJ2-6, the V gene TRBV6-2 or TRBV6-3; 9 bases are a match to TRBD1. This CDR3 is 17 amino acids long. Unmatched junction bases numbered 6, after V lost 4 bases and J lost 2 bases. Germline CDR1 MNHEY, CDR2 SVGEGT. CDR3 sequence (DNA): TGTGCCAGCAGTTTCCGGGACAGGGCCACTGGGGCCAACGTCCTGACTTTC. Translation gives CASSFRDRATGANVLTF.

The chain employs TRBV5-1 and TRBJ2-1, with TRBD2 matching 11 bases. This CDR3 is built from 13 residues. V dropped 2 bases and J dropped 8; count of bases not matched to a gene: 0. In germline, CDR1 is SGHRS, CDR2 YFSETQ. CDR3 amino acids: CASSLLAGDEQFF. The CDR3, as DNA: TGCGCCAGCAGCTTACTAGCGGGAGATGAGCAGTTCTTC.

This sequence joins TRBV30 and TRBJ2-7, with 7 bases that match TRBD1. The V gene end was trimmed by 5 bases and the J gene end by 2 bases; junction bases not matched to a gene: 12. The CDR3 sequence is 15 residues long. CDR1 and CDR2 (germline): GTSNPN, SVGIG (reference sequence). The CDR3 bases are TGTGCCTGGCGGACGGGACAGCCCTCAGCCTACGAGCAGTACTTC. Its translation: CAWRTGQPSAYEQYF.

The rearrangement links TRBV6-5 to TRBJ2-1; D call uncertain. Trimming stripped 7 bases from V and 5 bases from J, with 18 bases between. Germline CDR1 reads MNHEY; CDR2 reads SVGAGI. This CDR3 comprises 15 residues. DNA of the CDR3: TGTGCCAGCACCGATAGACATTTCCCCCACAATGAGCAGTTCTTC. Translated, it gives CASTDRHFPHNEQFF.

The V gene is TRBV28, the J gene TRBJ2-7, with 8 positions matching TRBD2. CDR3 length: 17 residues. CDR1 and CDR2 from the germline V gene are MDHEN and SYDVKM. V gave up 3 bases and J gave up 0 bases; unmatched junction bases: 10. In DNA, the CDR3 is TGTGCCAGCAGTTTTTCTAGCGGGCCGCGAAGCTCCTACGAGCAGTACTTC. Amino acids: CASSFSSGPRSSYEQYF.